Shown below are 20 T cell receptor beta chains from a single sample sequenced in a study of blood T cell repertoires in COVID-19. The method was immunoSEQ multiplex PCR; TCRdb's version includes in-frame clones alone and lacks a portion of them. The sample lists 150,000 to 200,000 clones; approximately 85% were seen once. The sample taken for sequencing was PBMCs or T cells enriched from blood (not recorded which). The receptors originated from a woman in her late teens or twenties who had recovered from COVID-19.

This clone was picked up one time. The J gene is TRBJ2-3, the V gene TRBV18; 11 nucleotides match TRBD2. V shed 4 bases and J 6 bases; nucleotides not matched to a gene: 6. The length of the CDR3 is 15 residues. Germline CDR1 KGHSH, CDR2 LQKENI. CDR3 nucleotides: TGTGCCAGCTCACTGACTAGCGGGATGTCTGATACGCAGTATTTT. It is translated as CASSLTSGMSDTQYF.

The gene calls are TRBV24-1 and TRBJ1-5; possibly TRBD1 for D (5 bases). V was pared by 1 base and J by 5 bases, with 8 bases between. In germline, CDR1 is KGHDR, CDR2 SFDVKD. The CDR3 has 14 amino acids. DNA of the CDR3: TGTGCCACCAGTGATTTCCGGACACATCAGCCCCAGCATTTT. Its protein is CATSDFRTHQPQHF.

The chain links TRBV11-2 to TRBJ1-3; TRBD1 agrees at 10 bases. Trimming cost V 1 base and J 5 bases; bases outside gene matches: 5. This CDR3 comprises 16 residues. Germline assignment: CDR1 SGHAT and CDR2 FQNNGV. CDR3 sequence reads: CASSLGQGAIRNTIYF. As DNA, the CDR3 is TGTGCCAGCAGCTTAGGACAGGGGGCGATAAGAAACACCATATATTTT.

This clone was seen just once. V is TRBV19 and J is TRBJ1-1, with D unresolved. This CDR3 has 16 residues. Germline CDR1 LNHDA, CDR2 SQIVND (reference sequence). The germline V and J ends were trimmed by 3 bases and 0 bases, with 14 bases remaining between them. Written as DNA, the CDR3 is TGTGCCAGTAGTATTCCGGGAGGATCCATGAACACTGAAGCTTTCTTT. Translated, it gives CASSIPGGSMNTEAFF.

The V call is TRBV10-3, the J call TRBJ1-6; possible D gene TRBD1, 5 bases. CDR1 is ENHRY and CDR2 is SYGVKD in the germline V gene. V lost 10 bases and J 7 bases, leaving 11 bases between the germline ends. The CDR3 spans 12 residues. The CDR3 loop reads CASSGGNSPLHF. In DNA form, the CDR3 reads TGTGCCAGCTCCGGGGGGAATTCACCCCTCCACTTT.

The chain carries TRBV12-3 or TRBV12-4 and TRBJ1-2, with a tentative D call TRBD1 (5 bases). The CDR3 is 13 amino acids. V was shortened by 3 bases and J by 6 bases, with 11 bases between the two germline ends. The CDR3, as DNA: TGTGCCAGCAGTTTTCGCAGGGCCCATGGCTACACCTTC. This translates into CASSFRRAHGYTF.

The chain uses TRBV27 and TRBJ2-7, with TRBD1 matching over 9 bases. The junction had 11 bases not matched to a gene; V was cut back by 6 bases and J by 5 bases. The CDR3 runs 15 residues. Germline CDR1 reads MNHEY; CDR2 reads SMNVEV (reference sequence). CDR3 coding DNA: TGTGCCAGCAGCGGATGGACAGGGGTGGTCCACGAGCAGTACTTC. Protein sequence: CASSGWTGVVHEQYF.

This sequence joins TRBV29-1 and TRBJ1-2; D perhaps matches TRBD1 (6 bases). V was shortened by 3 bases and J by 8 bases, with 13 bases between the two germline ends. The CDR3 is made up of 12 amino acids. The germline gives CDR1 SQVTM, CDR2 ANQGSEA. The chain's CDR3 is CSVDETGLGYTF. CDR3 coding DNA: TGCAGCGTTGACGAAACAGGGTTAGGCTACACCTTC.

The CDR3 is CASSPLGTLVTEAFF. The CDR3, as DNA: TGTGCCAGTAGTCCCCTGGGCACTCTCGTCACTGAAGCTTTCTTT. The V gene is TRBV19, the J gene TRBJ1-1; D gene uncertain. Trimming stripped 5 bases from V and 4 bases from J, with 17 bases between. The CDR3 extends over 15 amino acids. CDR1 LNHDA and CDR2 SQIVND come from the germline V gene (reference sequence).

V and J are TRBV9 and TRBJ1-4; 7 positions agree with TRBD1. CDR3 length: 15 residues. The junction had 9 bases not matched to a gene; V was cut back by 3 bases and J by 7 bases. CDR1 is SGDLS, CDR2 YYNGEE, per germline. CDR3 DNA sequence: TGTGCCAGCAGCGCCTCCACAGGGGCCAGTGAAAAACTGTTTTTT. As protein: CASSASTGASEKLFF.

The chain employs TRBV19 and TRBJ2-2; 8 bases match TRBD2. The germline V gene encodes CDR1 LNHDA and CDR2 SQIVND (reference sequence). J lost 4 bases, V lost 6 bases, and 4 bases had no gene match. The CDR3 covers 14 residues. The DNA of the CDR3 is TGTGCCAGTAGGCAGCGGGAGCTCACCGGGGAGCTGTTTTTT. This encodes CASRQRELTGELFF.

The J gene is TRBJ2-5, the V gene TRBV11-3; possibly TRBD1 for D (6 bases). This CDR3 is built from 17 residues. CDR1 SGHNT and CDR2 YENEEA come from the germline V gene. The V gene lost 6 bases and the J gene lost 2 bases, with 22 bases spanning the gap. CDR3 DNA: TGTGCCAGCAGGAACAGGGCCCACATGGAATTGCAAGAGACCCAGTACTTC. Protein product: CASRNRAHMELQETQYF. The variable domain in full, with the rest retrieved from reference TRBV11-3 and TRBJ2-5, is EAGVVQSPRYKIIEKKQPVAFWCNPISGHNTLYWYLQNLGQGPELLIRYENEEAVDDSQLPKDRFSAERLKGVDSTLKIQPAELGDSAVYLCASRNRAHMELQETQYFGPGTRLLVL.

This chain joins TRBV11-2 and TRBJ2-6; a weak D match, TRBD1 (6 bases). Looked up from germline, CDR1 is SGHAT and CDR2 is FQNNGV. CDR3 length: 16 residues. The V end was cut by 3 bases, the J end by 0 bases, with 9 bases between. Written as DNA, the CDR3 is TGTGCCAGCAGCTTGGGACACCTCTCTGGGGCCAACGTCCTGACTTTC. Residues: CASSLGHLSGANVLTF.

This clone was seen a single time. The chain links TRBV25-1 to TRBJ1-2; TRBD1 is a possible D gene (5 bases). The CDR3 is 14 amino acids. The V and J ends lost 7 bases and 7 bases respectively, with 19 bases between them. CDR1 is MGHDK, CDR2 SYGVNS, per germline. The CDR3 protein is CASTPAGSLVGYTF. The DNA of the CDR3 is TGTGCCAGCACCCCGGCAGGGTCTTTGGTTGGCTACACCTTC.

The chain uses TRBV28 and TRBJ2-7, with 8 bases identical to TRBD2. V lost 7 bases to trimming and J lost 2 bases; unmatched junction nucleotides: 7. Looked up from germline, CDR1 is MDHEN and CDR2 is SYDVKM. This CDR3 comprises 14 residues. Here the CDR3 reads CASTPPGLAYEQYF. CDR3 in DNA: TGTGCCAGCACCCCCCCGGGACTAGCCTACGAGCAGTACTTC.

CDR3 protein: CASSPRGRRYEQYF. Here the CDR3 DNA reads TGTGCCAGCAGTCCCAGGGGTCGACGCTACGAGCAGTACTTC. This sequence joins TRBV28 and TRBJ2-7; D possibly corresponds to TRBD1 (6 bases). V was trimmed by 5 bases and J by 3 bases, leaving 14 bases between them. This CDR3 has 14 residues. Germline V gives CDR1 MDHEN, CDR2 SYDVKM.

In nucleotides, the CDR3 is TGTGCCAGCAGCCTCCTCCCGGGGATTGAAGCTTTCTTT. It yields the protein CASSLLPGIEAFF. J is TRBJ1-1 and V is TRBV14; no definite D call. Trimming pared 4 bases from V and 7 bases from J, leaving 13 bases between. Germline CDR1 is SGHDN and CDR2 is FVKESK. This CDR3 comprises 13 residues.

The chain recombines TRBV16 with TRBJ1-5; D is ambiguous. The CDR3 sequence is 13 residues long. Deletions cut 0 bases from V and 7 bases from J, with 7 bases between. Germline assignment: CDR1 KGHSY and CDR2 FQNENV. Here the CDR3 DNA reads TGTGCCAGCAGCCAATCTAGGGAGCAGCCCCAGCATTTT. It yields the protein CASSQSREQPQHF.

The rearrangement joins TRBV28 to TRBJ2-3; 7 bases agree with TRBD2. This CDR3 region has 15 residues. The junction had 7 bases not matched to a gene; V was cut back by 5 bases and J by 2 bases. Germline V lookup: CDR1 MDHEN, CDR2 SYDVKM. CDR3 sequence (DNA): TGTGCCAGCAGTACTGTGCTAGCGGACACAGATACGCAGTATTTT. It translates to CASSTVLADTDTQYF.

V and J are TRBV6-1 and TRBJ1-1; D gene uncertain. The germline V gene encodes CDR1 MNHNS and CDR2 SASEGT. This CDR3 contains 14 residues. Between the trimmed V and J ends, which lost 2 bases and 4 bases, there was a span of 11 bases. The CDR3, as DNA: TGTGCCAGCAGTGAACGGGGAGGCCGCACTGAAGCTTTCTTT. This sequence encodes CASSERGGRTEAFF.